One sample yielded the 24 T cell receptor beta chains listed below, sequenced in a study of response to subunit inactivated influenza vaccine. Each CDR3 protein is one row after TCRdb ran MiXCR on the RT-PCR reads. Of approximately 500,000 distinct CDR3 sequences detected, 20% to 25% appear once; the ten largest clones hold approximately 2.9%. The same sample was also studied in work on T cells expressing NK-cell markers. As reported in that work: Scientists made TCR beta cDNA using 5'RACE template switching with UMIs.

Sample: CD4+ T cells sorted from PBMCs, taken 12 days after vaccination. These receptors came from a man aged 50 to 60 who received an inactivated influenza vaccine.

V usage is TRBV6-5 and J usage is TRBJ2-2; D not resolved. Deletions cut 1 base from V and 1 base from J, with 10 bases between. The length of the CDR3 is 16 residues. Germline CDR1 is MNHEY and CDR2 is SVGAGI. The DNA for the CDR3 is TGTGCCAGCAGTTACTTGTCGGCCCAGAACACCGGGGAGCTGTTTTTT. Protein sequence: CASSYLSAQNTGELFF.

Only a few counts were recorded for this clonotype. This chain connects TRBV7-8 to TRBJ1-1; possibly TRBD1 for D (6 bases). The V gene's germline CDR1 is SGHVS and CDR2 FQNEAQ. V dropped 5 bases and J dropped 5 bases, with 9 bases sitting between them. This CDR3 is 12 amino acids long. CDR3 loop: CASSHGQTEAFF. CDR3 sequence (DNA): TGTGCCAGCAGCCATGGACAGACTGAAGCTTTCTTT.

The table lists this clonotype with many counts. CDR3 loop: CSASRTGNTEAFF. The CDR3 nucleotides read TGCAGTGCCAGTCGGACAGGCAACACTGAAGCTTTCTTT. V is TRBV20-1 and J is TRBJ1-1; TRBD1 aligns across 7 bases. Germline assignment: CDR1 DFQATT and CDR2 SNEGSKA (reference sequence). This CDR3 region has 13 residues. V trimming: 6 bases; J trimming: 2 bases; junction bases outside the gene matches: 6.

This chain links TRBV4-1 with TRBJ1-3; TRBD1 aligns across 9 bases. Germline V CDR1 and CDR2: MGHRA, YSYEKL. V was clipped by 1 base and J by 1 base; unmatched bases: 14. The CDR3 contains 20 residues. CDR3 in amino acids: CASSQGRGTGKILSGNTIYF. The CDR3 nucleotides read TGCGCCAGCAGCCAAGGTCGAGGGACAGGGAAGATCTTGTCTGGAAACACCATATATTTT.

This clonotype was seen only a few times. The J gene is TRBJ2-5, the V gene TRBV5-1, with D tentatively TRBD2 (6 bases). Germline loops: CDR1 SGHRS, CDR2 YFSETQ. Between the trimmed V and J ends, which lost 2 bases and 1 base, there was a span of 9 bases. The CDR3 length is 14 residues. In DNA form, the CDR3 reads TGCGCCAGCAGCTTTGCGGGACTCCAAGAGACCCAGTACTTC. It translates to CASSFAGLQETQYF.

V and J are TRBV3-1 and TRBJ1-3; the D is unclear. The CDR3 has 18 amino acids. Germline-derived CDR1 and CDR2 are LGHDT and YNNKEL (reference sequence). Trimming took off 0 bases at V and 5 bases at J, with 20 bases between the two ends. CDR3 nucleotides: TGTGCCAGCAGCCAAGATCTCTGGAGGCCAAGGCCAAGAAACACCATATATTTT. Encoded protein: CASSQDLWRPRPRNTIYF.

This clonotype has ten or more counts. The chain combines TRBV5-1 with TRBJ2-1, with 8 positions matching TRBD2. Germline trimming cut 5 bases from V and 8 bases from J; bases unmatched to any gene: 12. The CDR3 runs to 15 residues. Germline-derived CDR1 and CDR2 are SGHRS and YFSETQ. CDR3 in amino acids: CASREAGGFIYEQFF. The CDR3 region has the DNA TGCGCCAGCAGAGAGGCGGGAGGATTCATCTATGAGCAGTTCTTC.

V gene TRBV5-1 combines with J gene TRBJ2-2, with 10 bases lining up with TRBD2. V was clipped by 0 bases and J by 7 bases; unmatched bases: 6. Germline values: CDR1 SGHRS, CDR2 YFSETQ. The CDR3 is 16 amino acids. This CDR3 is CASSLELAGRDGELFF. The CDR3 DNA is TGCGCCAGCAGCTTGGAACTAGCGGGACGGGACGGGGAGCTGTTTTTT.

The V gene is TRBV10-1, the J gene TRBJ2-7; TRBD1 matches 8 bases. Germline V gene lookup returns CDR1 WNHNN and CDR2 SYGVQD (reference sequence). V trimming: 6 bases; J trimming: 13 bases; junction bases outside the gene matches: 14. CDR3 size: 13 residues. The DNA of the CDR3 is TGCGCCAGCAGCCTCGATCTCAGGGGGCCGCAATACTTC. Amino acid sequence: CASSLDLRGPQYF.

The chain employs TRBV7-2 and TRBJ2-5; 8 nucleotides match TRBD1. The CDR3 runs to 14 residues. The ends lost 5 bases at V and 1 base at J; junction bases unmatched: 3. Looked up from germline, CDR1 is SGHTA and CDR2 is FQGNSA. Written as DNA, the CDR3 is TGTGCCAGCAGCACAACAGGGGGCCAAGAGACCCAGTACTTC. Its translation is CASSTTGGQETQYF.

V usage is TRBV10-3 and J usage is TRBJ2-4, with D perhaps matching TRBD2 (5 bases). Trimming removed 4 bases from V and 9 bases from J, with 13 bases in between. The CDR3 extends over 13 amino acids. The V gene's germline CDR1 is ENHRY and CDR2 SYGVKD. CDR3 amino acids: CAISVRESGIQYF. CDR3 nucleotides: TGTGCCATCAGTGTTAGGGAGTCGGGCATTCAGTACTTC.

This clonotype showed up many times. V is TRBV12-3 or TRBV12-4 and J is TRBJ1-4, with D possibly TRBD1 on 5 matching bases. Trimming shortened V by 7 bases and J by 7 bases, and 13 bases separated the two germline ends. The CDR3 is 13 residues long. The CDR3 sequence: CASIRTGGEKLFF. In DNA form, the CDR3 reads TGTGCCAGCATCCGGACCGGGGGTGAAAAACTGTTTTTT.

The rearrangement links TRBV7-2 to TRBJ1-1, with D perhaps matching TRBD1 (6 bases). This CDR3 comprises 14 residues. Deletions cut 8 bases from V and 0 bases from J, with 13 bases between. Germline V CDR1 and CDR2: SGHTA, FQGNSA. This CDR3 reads CASLGTIMNTEAFF. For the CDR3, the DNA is TGTGCCAGCTTGGGGACAATCATGAACACTGAAGCTTTCTTT.

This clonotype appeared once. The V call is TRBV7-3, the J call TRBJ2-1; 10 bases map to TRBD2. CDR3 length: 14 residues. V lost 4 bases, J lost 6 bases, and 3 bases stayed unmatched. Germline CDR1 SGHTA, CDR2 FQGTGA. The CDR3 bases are TGTGCCAGCAGCTCGAGGACTAGCGGCAATGAGCAGTTCTTC. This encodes CASSSRTSGNEQFF.

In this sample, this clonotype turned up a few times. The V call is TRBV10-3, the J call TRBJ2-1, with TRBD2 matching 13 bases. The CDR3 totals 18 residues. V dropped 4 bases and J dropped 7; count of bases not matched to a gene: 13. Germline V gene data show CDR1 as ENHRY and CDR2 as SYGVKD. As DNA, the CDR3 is TGTGCCATCAGTGGTGGGGAAACTAGCGGGAGGGGGTGGAATGAGCAGTTCTTC. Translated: CAISGGETSGRGWNEQFF.

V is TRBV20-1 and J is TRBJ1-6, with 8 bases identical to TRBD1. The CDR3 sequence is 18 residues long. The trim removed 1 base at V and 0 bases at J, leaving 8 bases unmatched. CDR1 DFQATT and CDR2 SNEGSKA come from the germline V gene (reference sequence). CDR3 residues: CSARGPARGLSYNSPLHF. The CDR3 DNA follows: TGCAGTGCTAGAGGACCGGCCAGGGGGCTCTCCTATAATTCACCCCTCCACTTT.

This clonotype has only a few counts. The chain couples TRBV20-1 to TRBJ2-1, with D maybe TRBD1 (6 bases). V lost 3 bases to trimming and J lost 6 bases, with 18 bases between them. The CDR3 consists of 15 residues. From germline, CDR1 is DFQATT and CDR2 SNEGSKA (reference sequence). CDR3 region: CSASELAGARNEQFF. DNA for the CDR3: TGCAGTGCTAGTGAGTTGGCAGGGGCCCGCAATGAGCAGTTCTTC.

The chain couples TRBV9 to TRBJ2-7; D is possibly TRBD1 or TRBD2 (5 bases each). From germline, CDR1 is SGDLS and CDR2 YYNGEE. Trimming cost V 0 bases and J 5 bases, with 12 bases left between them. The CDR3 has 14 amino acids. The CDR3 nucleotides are TGTGCCAGCAGCGTAGTCGCAGGGAGTGACGAGCAGTACTTC. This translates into CASSVVAGSDEQYF.

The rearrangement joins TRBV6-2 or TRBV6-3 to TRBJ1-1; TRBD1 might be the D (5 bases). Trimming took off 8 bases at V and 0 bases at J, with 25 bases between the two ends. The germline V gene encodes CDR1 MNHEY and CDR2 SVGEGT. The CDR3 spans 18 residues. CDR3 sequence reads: CASGYTSGTGRMNTEAFF. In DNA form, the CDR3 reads TGTGCCAGCGGGTACACATCTGGCACAGGCCGCATGAACACTGAAGCTTTCTTT.

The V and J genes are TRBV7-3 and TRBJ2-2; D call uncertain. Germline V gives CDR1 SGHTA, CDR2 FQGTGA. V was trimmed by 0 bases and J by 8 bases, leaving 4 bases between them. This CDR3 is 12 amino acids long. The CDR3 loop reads CASSLTWGELFF. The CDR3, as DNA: TGTGCCAGCAGCTTAACGTGGGGGGAGCTGTTTTTT.

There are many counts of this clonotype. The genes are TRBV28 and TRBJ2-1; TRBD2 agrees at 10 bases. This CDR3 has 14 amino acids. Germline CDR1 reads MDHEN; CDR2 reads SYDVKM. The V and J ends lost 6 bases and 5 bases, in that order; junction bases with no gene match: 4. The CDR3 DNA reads TGTGCCAGCAGGTGGACTAGCGGTGACAATGAGCAGTTCTTC. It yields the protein CASRWTSGDNEQFF.

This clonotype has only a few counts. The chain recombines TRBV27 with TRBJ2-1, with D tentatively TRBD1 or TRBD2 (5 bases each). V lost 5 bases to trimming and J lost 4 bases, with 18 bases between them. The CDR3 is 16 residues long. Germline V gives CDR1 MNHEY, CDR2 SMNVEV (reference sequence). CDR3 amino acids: CASSLYSGRRYNEQFF. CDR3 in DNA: TGTGCCAGCAGTCTGTACTCGGGACGGAGATACAATGAGCAGTTCTTC.

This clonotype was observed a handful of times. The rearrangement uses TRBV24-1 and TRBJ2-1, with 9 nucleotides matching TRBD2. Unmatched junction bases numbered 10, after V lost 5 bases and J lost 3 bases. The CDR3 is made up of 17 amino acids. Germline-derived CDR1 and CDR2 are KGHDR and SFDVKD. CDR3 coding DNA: TGTGCCACCAGTGGTAGGGTCTTAGCGGGGGACTACAATGAGCAGTTCTTC. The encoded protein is CATSGRVLAGDYNEQFF.

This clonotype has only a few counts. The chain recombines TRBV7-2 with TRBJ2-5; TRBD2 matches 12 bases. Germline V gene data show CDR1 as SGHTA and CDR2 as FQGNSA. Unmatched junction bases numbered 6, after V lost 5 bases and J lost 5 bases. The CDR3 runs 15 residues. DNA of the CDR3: TGTGCCAGCAGCCCAAGGACTAGCGGGGCTGAGACCCAGTACTTC. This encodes CASSPRTSGAETQYF.